This TCR beta chain stems from a study of T-cell reconstitution after alpha-beta-depleted transplantation in children. This clonotype came up a few times. Preparation of the TCRbeta library used unique molecular identifiers. TCRdb fed the PCR reads into MiXCR, producing one record per CDR3 protein. The top ten hold less than 5% of the sample, which has about 610,000 distinct CDR3 sequences, roughly a tenth seen once. V was clipped by 4 bases and J by 2 bases; unmatched bases: 6. Germline V gene sequence: CDR1 MDHEN, CDR2 SYDVKM. The CDR3 spans 15 residues. The sample here was PBMCs from the stem cell graft donor, taken from the stem cell graft. This receptor was identified in a human donor who donated a stem cell graft to a child with acute myeloid leukemia. V gene TRBV28 combines with J gene TRBJ1-2; 8 nucleotides align to TRBD1. In DNA, the CDR3 is TGTGCCAGCAGTTCAGGGGGCGATGGAAACTATGGCTACACCTTC. As protein: CASSSGGDGNYGYTF.